This T cell receptor beta chain was captured in a study of T cell responses to AZD1222 COVID-19 vaccine. Study-level findings and limits: Baseline serology detected seropositivity in only six or seven AZD1222 recipients. Vaccine-associated CD4 TCRs ranged over spike, dominating at 160-218 and 743-854. The donor group comprised mostly white British people and more females; the analysis possibly underestimated clonal diversity.

From germline, CDR1 is MNHEY and CDR2 SVGAGI. The CDR3 totals 12 residues. V shed 0 bases and J shed 10 bases, with 4 bases lying between them. This table comes from immunoSEQ multiplex PCR, and its TCRdb copy is limited to in-frame clones, with some not included. The sample holds roughly 180,000 clones; approximately 89% are singletons and the top ten take about 1.7%. Second doses that came at about 4 or about 12 weeks were put together. With respect to this clone: Its antigen is not known.

This TCR came from an adult who received the AZD1222 COVID-19 vaccine. The rearrangement joins TRBV6-5 to TRBJ1-6; no firm D call. The sample in question was peripheral blood, obtained 28 days after the second AZD1222 dose. The DNA of the CDR3 is TGTGCCAGCAGTTACTCATCCTCACCCCTCCACTTT. The encoded protein is CASSYSSSPLHF.